Presented here are 26 T cell receptor beta chains from one specimen sequenced in a study of siplizumab effects on memory and regulatory T cells. The protocol was immunoSEQ multiplex PCR, while the TCRdb copy is restricted to in-frame clones and leaves out a portion. This table has about 82,000 clones, 87% appearing once. The sequenced sample was Tregs sorted from blood. The receptor set was obtained from a human donor in good health.

J is TRBJ1-1 and V is TRBV5-5; no firm D call. V was trimmed by 4 bases and J by 3 bases, leaving 16 bases between them. Germline-derived CDR1 and CDR2 are SGHKS and YYEKEE (reference sequence). The CDR3 sequence is 15 residues long. DNA for the CDR3: TGTGCCAGCAGCGGGTGGTCCGGAGGAGACACTGAAGCTTTCTTT. Its protein is CASSGWSGGDTEAFF.

This chain connects TRBV30 to TRBJ1-2; D is ambiguous. The CDR3 spans 14 residues. In germline, CDR1 is GTSNPN, CDR2 SVGIG (reference sequence). V lost 4 bases, J lost 5 bases, and 17 bases lay in between. The DNA for the CDR3 is TGTGCCTGGACTACAGATACGAGAACTTATGGCTACACCTTC. Protein: CAWTTDTRTYGYTF. Drawing the rest from reference TRBV30 and TRBJ1-2, the complete variable domain is SQTIHQWPATLVQPVGSPLSLECTVEGTSNPNLYWYRQAAGRGLQLLFYSVGIGQISSEVPQNLSASRPQDRQFILSSKKLLLSDSGFYLCAWTTDTRTYGYTFGSGTRLTVV.

The chain employs TRBV2 and TRBJ1-1, with 8 bases aligning to TRBD1. There are 16 residues in the CDR3. V trimming: 8 bases; J trimming: 0 bases; junction bases outside the gene matches: 11. Germline-derived CDR1 and CDR2 are SNHLY and FYNNEI. CDR3: CASHGQGGWLNTEAFF. Here the CDR3 DNA reads TGTGCCAGCCATGGACAGGGAGGATGGTTGAACACTGAAGCTTTCTTT. Full variable domain (missing parts from reference TRBV2 and TRBJ1-1): EPEVTQTPSHQVTQMGQEVILRCVPISNHLYFYWYRQILGQKVEFLVSFYNNEISEKSEIFDDQFSVERPDGSNFTLKIRSTKLEDSAMYFCASHGQGGWLNTEAFFGQGTRLTVV.

This clone was detected only once. The CDR3 protein is CASSYGQTTTNEKLFF. The CDR3 bases are TGTGCCAGCAGTTACGGCCAGACCACAACTAATGAAAAACTGTTTTTT. V gene TRBV6-6 combines with J gene TRBJ1-4; no definite D call. The V and J ends lost 2 bases and 0 bases respectively, with 10 bases between them. The CDR3 sequence is 16 residues long. Germline V CDR1 and CDR2: MNHNY, SVGAGI (reference sequence).

The J gene is TRBJ2-3, the V gene TRBV10-1, with 8 bases aligning to TRBD2. The germline CDR1 and CDR2 sequences are WNHNN and SYGVQD (reference sequence). The CDR3 loop spans 13 amino acids. The V gene end was trimmed by 0 bases and the J gene end by 13 bases; junction bases not matched to a gene: 6. The CDR3 bases are TGCGCCAGCAGTGAGTCTCCGATCGGGAGGGAGTATTTT. It is translated as CASSESPIGREYF.

This rearrangement joins TRBV11-2 to TRBJ1-6, with D possibly TRBD1 on 6 matching bases. Germline lookup yields CDR1 SGHAT and CDR2 FQNNGV. Trimming shortened V by 3 bases and J by 0 bases, and 9 bases separated the two germline ends. There are 16 residues in the CDR3. The CDR3 region has the DNA TGTGCCAGCAGCTTTCAGGGGAGCTCCTATAATTCACCCCTCCACTTT. Its protein product is CASSFQGSSYNSPLHF.

This clone occurred once. J is TRBJ1-3 and V is TRBV18; D call uncertain. Germline CDR1 is KGHSH and CDR2 is LQKENI. The V gene lost 5 bases and the J gene lost 0 bases, with 5 bases spanning the gap. The CDR3 extends over 13 amino acids. CDR3 region: CASSTSSGNTIYF. DNA of the CDR3: TGTGCCAGCTCAACCTCCTCTGGAAACACCATATATTTT. Full variable domain (missing parts from reference TRBV18 and TRBJ1-3): NAGVMQNPRHLVRRRGQEARLRCSPMKGHSHVYWYRQLPEEGLKFMVYLQKENIIDESGMPKERFSAEFPKEGPSILRIQQVVRGDSAAYFCASSTSSGNTIYFGEGSWLTVV.

In this sample, this clone turned up a few times. The genes are TRBV18 and TRBJ2-7, with D perhaps TRBD1 (5 bases). Germline CDR1 is KGHSH and CDR2 is LQKENI. V was trimmed by 3 bases and J by 3 bases, leaving 15 bases between them. This CDR3 comprises 15 residues. CDR3 nucleotide sequence: TGTGCCAGCTCACCCCGCCAGGGTGGATACTACGAGCAGTACTTC. This sequence encodes CASSPRQGGYYEQYF.

This clone turned up a few times. V and J are TRBV15 and TRBJ1-1; 8 bases match TRBD1. There are 13 residues in the CDR3. Losses at the gene ends were 3 bases for V and 4 bases for J; bases not matched to a gene: 1. Germline V CDR1 and CDR2: LNHNV, YYDKDF (reference sequence). This CDR3 reads CATSRTGVTEAFF. CDR3 DNA sequence: TGTGCCACCAGCAGGACAGGGGTCACTGAAGCTTTCTTT.

The chain employs TRBV5-6 and TRBJ1-5; TRBD1 is a possible D gene (6 bases). The germline CDR1 and CDR2 sequences are SGHDT and YYEEEE. Trimming cost V 3 bases and J 6 bases, with 13 bases left between them. This CDR3 has 14 residues. As DNA, the CDR3 is TGTGCCAGCAGCTCCAGGGGAGTCGTTCAGCCCCAGCATTTT. Amino acids: CASSSRGVVQPQHF.

The chain joins TRBV9 to TRBJ1-3, with D perhaps TRBD1 (6 bases). In germline, CDR1 is SGDLS, CDR2 YYNGEE. Trimming removed 4 bases at V and 0 bases at J, with 11 bases between. This CDR3 comprises 15 residues. The CDR3 region is CASSPGEGSGNTIYF. CDR3 nucleotides: TGTGCCAGCAGCCCAGGGGAGGGCTCTGGAAACACCATATATTTT.

This chain connects TRBV2 to TRBJ1-1; the D gene is possibly TRBD1 (5 bases). Germline V lookup: CDR1 SNHLY, CDR2 FYNNEI. Trimming shortened V by 4 bases and J by 0 bases, and 9 bases separated the two germline ends. The CDR3 is made up of 14 amino acids. The CDR3, as DNA: TGTGCCAGCAGTGTAATGACAGTGAACACTGAAGCTTTCTTT. Translating it yields CASSVMTVNTEAFF.

The chain has TRBV9 and TRBJ2-5; D is possibly TRBD1 (5 bases). V was pared by 0 bases and J by 1 base, with 10 bases between. CDR1 SGDLS and CDR2 YYNGEE come from the germline V gene. The CDR3 runs to 15 residues. CDR3 residues: CASSVAWGSQETQYF. As DNA, the CDR3 is TGTGCCAGCAGCGTAGCTTGGGGCAGCCAAGAGACCCAGTACTTC.

The rearrangement uses TRBV18 and TRBJ1-4; TRBD1 agrees at 7 bases. Germline values: CDR1 KGHSH, CDR2 LQKENI. The CDR3 extends over 14 amino acids. After removal of 1 base from V and 12 bases from J, the junction contained 8 bases not matched to a gene. The CDR3 region is CASSPQGGPGELFF. CDR3 in DNA: TGTGCCAGCTCACCACAAGGGGGCCCCGGGGAACTGTTTTTT.

V is TRBV18 and J is TRBJ1-5, with D unresolved. The CDR3 is made up of 14 amino acids. Germline V gives CDR1 KGHSH, CDR2 LQKENI. Trimming removed 2 bases from V and 5 bases from J, with 10 bases in between. Written as DNA, the CDR3 is TGTGCCAGCTCACCATGGGGAGGTGATCAGCCCCAGCATTTT. Its translation is CASSPWGGDQPQHF.

The chain is built from TRBV5-5 and TRBJ2-3; TRBD2 aligns across 7 bases. Germline CDR1 and CDR2: SGHKS and YYEKEE (reference sequence). V lost 1 base and J lost 6; bases outside the gene matches: 8. The CDR3 extends over 15 amino acids. The CDR3 is CASSLQAGTEDTQYF. CDR3 sequence (DNA): TGTGCCAGCAGCTTGCAAGCGGGGACTGAGGATACGCAGTATTTT.

The chain has TRBV7-9 and TRBJ1-2, with D hard to call. Germline assignment: CDR1 SEHNR and CDR2 FQNEAQ (reference sequence). The CDR3 runs 12 residues. V was pared by 0 bases and J by 7 bases, with 6 bases between. The chain's CDR3 is CASSLATSGYTF. The DNA of the CDR3 is TGTGCCAGCAGCTTAGCTACTTCTGGCTACACCTTC.

J is TRBJ1-5 and V is TRBV5-1, with 8 bases identical to TRBD1. With 4 bases clipped from V and 3 bases from J, the junction kept 6 bases outside the gene matches. The germline V gene has CDR1 SGHRS and CDR2 YFSETQ. The CDR3 consists of 15 residues. CDR3 in amino acids: CASSAGQGANQPQHF. The CDR3 DNA follows: TGCGCCAGCAGCGCCGGACAGGGCGCCAATCAGCCCCAGCATTTT.

The J gene is TRBJ1-1, the V gene TRBV7-5. TRBV7-5 has pseudogene status. The CDR3 covers 16 residues. CDR3 amino acids: CVRSLGGDPVNTEAFF. The CDR3 DNA reads as TGTGTCAGAAGCTTAGGGGGGGATCCAGTTAACACTGAAGCTTTCTTT.

V gene TRBV5-4 combines with J gene TRBJ2-6; possible D gene TRBD2, 6 bases. Trimming pared 0 bases from V and 0 bases from J, leaving 7 bases between. Germline lookup yields CDR1 SGHNT and CDR2 YYREEE (reference sequence). The CDR3 is 16 residues long. CDR3 DNA sequence: TGTGCCAGCAGCTTGGGGGACTTCTCTGGGGCCAACGTCCTGACTTTC. Its protein is CASSLGDFSGANVLTF.

V is TRBV7-6 and J is TRBJ2-7; a weak D match, TRBD2 (7 bases). Germline loops: CDR1 SGHVS, CDR2 FNYEAQ. V was trimmed by 0 bases and J by 3 bases, leaving 12 bases between them. The CDR3 consists of 15 residues. The CDR3 loop reads CASSLAPGEGYEQYF. CDR3 in DNA: TGTGCCAGCAGCTTAGCGCCAGGGGAGGGCTACGAGCAGTACTTC.

This clone was seen a handful of times. Its ends do not fully match the called genes, so a read error is possible. The CDR3 nucleotides read TGTGCCAGCAGTGAAGCGCTTCTTTGGGGGGCGTTT. Amino acid sequence: CASSEALLWGAF. The chain joins TRBV2 to TRBJ1-1, with D perhaps matching TRBD1 (6 bases). The length of the CDR3 is 12 residues. The germline V gene has CDR1 SNHLY and CDR2 FYNNEI.

The DNA of the CDR3 is TGCAGCGGGGTCACAGATACGCAGTATTTT. Translation gives CSGVTDTQYF. The rearrangement uses TRBV29-1 and TRBJ2-3; D is unresolved. V gave up 7 bases and J gave up 2 bases, with 4 bases separating them. The germline V gene encodes CDR1 SQVTM and CDR2 ANQGSEA. This CDR3 is built from 10 residues.

The genes are TRBV19 and TRBJ1-1; the D is unclear. This CDR3 has 12 amino acids. Per the germline V gene, CDR1 is LNHDA and CDR2 is SQIVND (reference sequence). V shed 0 bases and J shed 6 bases, with 5 bases lying between them. CDR3 DNA: TGTGCCAGTAGTATAGATCAGTCTGAAGCTTTCTTT. The encoded protein is CASSIDQSEAFF.

The J gene is TRBJ2-7, the V gene TRBV2, with TRBD1 as a possible D gene (5 bases). Trimming removed 3 bases at V and 7 bases at J, with 10 bases between. The CDR3 is made up of 12 amino acids. Germline V gene lookup returns CDR1 SNHLY and CDR2 FYNNEI. As DNA, the CDR3 is TGTGCCAGCAGTGAGGGGCAGGGAGAGCAGTACTTC. Encoded protein: CASSEGQGEQYF.

The CDR3 DNA reads as TGCGCCAGCAGCGTCAGGGAAACAGATACGCAGTATTTT. Residues: CASSVRETDTQYF. The V and J genes are TRBV5-1 and TRBJ2-3, with a tentative D call TRBD1 (5 bases). Trimming pared 4 bases from V and 3 bases from J, leaving 9 bases between. Germline V gene lookup returns CDR1 SGHRS and CDR2 YFSETQ. The CDR3 is 13 residues long. The full variable domain, completed using reference TRBV5-1 and TRBJ2-3, is KAGVTQTPRYLIKTRGQQVTLSCSPISGHRSVSWYQQTPGQGLQFLFEYFSETQRNKGNFPGRFSGRQFSNSRSEMNVSTLELGDSALYLCASSVRETDTQYFGPGTRLTVL.